The clone carrying this TCR beta chain was picked up many times. Its antigen is unknown. This CDR3 region has 13 residues. Trimming stripped 4 bases from V and 4 bases from J, with 10 bases between. CDR1 and CDR2 from the germline V gene are SQVTM and ANQGSEA. Disease duration under 2 months; hyperthyroidism patients were aged 18 to 65. Clinical symptoms, serum thyroxine and TRAb, thyroid ultrasound and orbital computed tomography were used for the diagnoses. PBMCs stemmed from less than 13 ml fresh peripheral blood. RNA transcripts served as the template for amplifying TCR beta CDR3 regions. HTBI primers were the set used in a first-round RT-PCR of the TCR CDR3. TCRdb re-derived calls from the multiplex PCR reads in MiXCR, one entry per CDR3 protein. The sample holds about 580,000 distinct CDR3 sequences, approximately 14% seen once. The data stem from a study of T cells in Graves' hyperthyroidism and ophthalmopathy.

Study-level results: Peripheral blood also featured most of the thyroid clonotypes expanded above 0.001.

The sequencing sample was made of blood. J is TRBJ2-2 and V is TRBV29-1, with D unresolved. This receptor was obtained from a woman aged 25 to 39 with Graves' hyperthyroidism that later progressed to Graves' ophthalmopathy. The CDR3 coding sequence is TGCAGCGTTGCGAACGAGACCACCGGGGAGCTGTTTTTT. Its protein product is CSVANETTGELFF.